One T cell receptor beta chain is described in this entry. Antigen specificity is unknown. This sample is drawn from a study of T cells and Merkel cell carcinoma outcomes. Study results and caveats: In Merkel cell carcinoma, repertoire and T-cell density reportedly predicted outcomes.

Method: immunoSEQ multiplex PCR; TCRdb's copy keeps in-frame clones and lacks some. Of roughly 15,000 clones in the sample, roughly 79% were seen once. V was trimmed by 1 base and J by 6 bases, leaving 10 bases between them. Per germline, CDR1 MDHEN and CDR2 SYDVKM. CDR3 size: 14 residues. The sample comprised tumor tissue from Merkel cell carcinoma. V is TRBV28 and J is TRBJ2-1; tentatively, D is TRBD2 (6 bases). The TCR sequence derives from a human donor with Merkel cell carcinoma. The CDR3 loop reads CASSLLDGSNEQFF. The CDR3 bases are TGTGCCAGCAGTTTATTGGACGGGAGCAATGAGCAGTTCTTC.